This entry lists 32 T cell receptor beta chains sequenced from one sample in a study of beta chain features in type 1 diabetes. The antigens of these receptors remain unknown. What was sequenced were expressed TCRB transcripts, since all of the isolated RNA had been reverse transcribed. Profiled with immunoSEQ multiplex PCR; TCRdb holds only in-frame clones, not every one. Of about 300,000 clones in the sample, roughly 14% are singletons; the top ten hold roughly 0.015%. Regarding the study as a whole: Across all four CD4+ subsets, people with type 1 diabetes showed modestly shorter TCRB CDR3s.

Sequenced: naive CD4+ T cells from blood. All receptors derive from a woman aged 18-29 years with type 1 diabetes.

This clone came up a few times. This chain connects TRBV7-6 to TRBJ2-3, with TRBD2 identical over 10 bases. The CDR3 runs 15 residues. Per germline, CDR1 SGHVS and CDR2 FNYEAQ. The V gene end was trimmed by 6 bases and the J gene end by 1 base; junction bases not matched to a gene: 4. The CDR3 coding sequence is TGTGCCAGCAGTCGAGGACTAGCGGGCACAGATACGCAGTATTTT. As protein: CASSRGLAGTDTQYF. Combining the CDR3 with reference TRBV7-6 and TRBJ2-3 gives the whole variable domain GAGVSQSPRYKVTKRGQDVALRCDPISGHVSLYWYRQALGQGPEFLTYFNYEAQQDKSGLPNDRFSAERPEGSISTLTIQRTEQRDSAMYRCASSRGLAGTDTQYFGPGTRLTVL.

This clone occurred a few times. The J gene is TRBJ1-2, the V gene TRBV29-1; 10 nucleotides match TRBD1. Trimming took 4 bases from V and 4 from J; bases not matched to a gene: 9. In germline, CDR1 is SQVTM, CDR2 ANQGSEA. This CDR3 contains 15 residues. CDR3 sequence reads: CSVVDRGTTSYGYTF. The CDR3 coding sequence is TGCAGCGTTGTGGACAGGGGGACGACATCCTATGGCTACACCTTC. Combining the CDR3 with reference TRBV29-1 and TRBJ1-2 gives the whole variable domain SAVISQKPSRDICQRGTSLTIQCQVDSQVTMMFWYRQQPGQSLTLIATANQGSEATYESGFVIDKFPISRPNLTFSTLTVSNMSPEDSSIYLCSVVDRGTTSYGYTFGSGTRLTVV.

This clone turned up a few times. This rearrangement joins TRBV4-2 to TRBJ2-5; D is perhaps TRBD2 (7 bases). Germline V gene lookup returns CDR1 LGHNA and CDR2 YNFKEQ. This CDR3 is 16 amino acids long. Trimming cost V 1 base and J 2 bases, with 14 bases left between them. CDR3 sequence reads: CASSQATSGTQETQYF. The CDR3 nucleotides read TGTGCCAGCAGCCAAGCCACCAGCGGGACACAAGAGACCCAGTACTTC.

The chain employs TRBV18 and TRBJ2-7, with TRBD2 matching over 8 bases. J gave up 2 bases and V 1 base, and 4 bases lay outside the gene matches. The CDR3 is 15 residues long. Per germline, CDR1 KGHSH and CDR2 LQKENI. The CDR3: CASSPRSGSTYEQYF. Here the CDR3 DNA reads TGTGCCAGCTCACCACGGAGCGGGAGCACCTACGAGCAGTACTTC.

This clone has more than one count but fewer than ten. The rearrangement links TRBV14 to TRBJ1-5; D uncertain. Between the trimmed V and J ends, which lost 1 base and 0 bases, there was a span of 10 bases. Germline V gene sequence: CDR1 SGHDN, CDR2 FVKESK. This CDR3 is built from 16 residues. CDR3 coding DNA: TGTGCCAGCAGCCAAGGGGCGGGGTATAGCAATCAGCCCCAGCATTTT. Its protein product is CASSQGAGYSNQPQHF. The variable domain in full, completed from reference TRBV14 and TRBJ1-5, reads EAGVTQFPSHSVIEKGQTVTLRCDPISGHDNLYWYRRVMGKEIKFLLHFVKESKQDESGMPNNRFLAERTGGTYSTLKVQPAELEDSGVYFCASSQGAGYSNQPQHFGDGTRLSIL.

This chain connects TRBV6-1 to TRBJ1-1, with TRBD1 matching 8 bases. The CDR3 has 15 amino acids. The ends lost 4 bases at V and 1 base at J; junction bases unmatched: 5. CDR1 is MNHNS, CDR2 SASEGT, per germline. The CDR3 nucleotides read TGTGCCAGCAGTGCGGGGGACAGGAAGAACACTGAAGCTTTCTTT. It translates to CASSAGDRKNTEAFF.

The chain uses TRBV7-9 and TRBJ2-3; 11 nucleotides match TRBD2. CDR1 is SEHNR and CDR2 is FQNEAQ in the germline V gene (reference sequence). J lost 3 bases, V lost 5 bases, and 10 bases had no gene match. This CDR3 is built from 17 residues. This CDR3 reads CASSLARLAGFTDTQYF. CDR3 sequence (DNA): TGTGCCAGCAGCCTGGCCCGACTAGCGGGATTTACAGATACGCAGTATTTT.

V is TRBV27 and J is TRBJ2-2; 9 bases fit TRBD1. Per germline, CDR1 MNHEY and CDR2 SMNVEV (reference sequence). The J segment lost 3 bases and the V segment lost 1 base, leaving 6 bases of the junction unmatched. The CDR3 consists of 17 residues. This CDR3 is CASSLLGGQGYTGELFF. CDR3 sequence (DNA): TGTGCCAGCAGTTTATTGGGCGGACAGGGGTACACCGGGGAGCTGTTTTTT.

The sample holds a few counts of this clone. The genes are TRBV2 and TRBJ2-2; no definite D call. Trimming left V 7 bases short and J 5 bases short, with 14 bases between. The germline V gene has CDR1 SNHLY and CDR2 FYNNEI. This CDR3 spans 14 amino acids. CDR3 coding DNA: TGTGCCAGCATCCGACTCTCGGAAACCGGGGAGCTGTTTTTT. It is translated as CASIRLSETGELFF.

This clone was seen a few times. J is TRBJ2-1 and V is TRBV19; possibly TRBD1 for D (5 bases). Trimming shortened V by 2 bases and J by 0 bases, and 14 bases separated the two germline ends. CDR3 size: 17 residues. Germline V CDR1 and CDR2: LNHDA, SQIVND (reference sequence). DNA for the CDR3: TGTGCCAGTAGTATAATGGGGCAGGTGAGCTCCTACAATGAGCAGTTCTTC. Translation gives CASSIMGQVSSYNEQFF.

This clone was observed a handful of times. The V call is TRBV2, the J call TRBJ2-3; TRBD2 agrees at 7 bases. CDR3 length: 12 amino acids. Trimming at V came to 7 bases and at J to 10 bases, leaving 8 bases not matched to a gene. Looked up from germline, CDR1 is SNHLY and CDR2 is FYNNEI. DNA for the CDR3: TGTGCCAGCATCTGGGACTATGGTCCGCAGTATTTT. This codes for CASIWDYGPQYF.

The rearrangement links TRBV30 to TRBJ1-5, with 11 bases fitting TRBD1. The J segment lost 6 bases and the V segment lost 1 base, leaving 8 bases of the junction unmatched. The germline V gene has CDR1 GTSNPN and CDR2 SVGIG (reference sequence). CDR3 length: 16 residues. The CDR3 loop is CAWSARTGGPGQPQHF. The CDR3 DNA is TGTGCCTGGAGTGCACGGACAGGGGGCCCCGGTCAGCCCCAGCATTTT.

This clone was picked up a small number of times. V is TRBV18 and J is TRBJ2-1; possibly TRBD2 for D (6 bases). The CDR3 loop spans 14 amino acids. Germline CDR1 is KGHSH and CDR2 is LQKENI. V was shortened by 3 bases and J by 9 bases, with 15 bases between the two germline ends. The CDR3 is CASSPRSSGPEQFF. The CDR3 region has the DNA TGTGCCAGCTCACCCCGATCGAGCGGGCCTGAGCAGTTCTTC.

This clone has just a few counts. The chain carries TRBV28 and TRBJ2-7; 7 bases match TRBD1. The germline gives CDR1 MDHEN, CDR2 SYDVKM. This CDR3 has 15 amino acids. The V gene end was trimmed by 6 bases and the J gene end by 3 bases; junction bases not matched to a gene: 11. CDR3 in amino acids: CASSLPQGRNYEQYF. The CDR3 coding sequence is TGTGCCAGCAGCCTCCCACAGGGGCGAAACTACGAGCAGTACTTC.

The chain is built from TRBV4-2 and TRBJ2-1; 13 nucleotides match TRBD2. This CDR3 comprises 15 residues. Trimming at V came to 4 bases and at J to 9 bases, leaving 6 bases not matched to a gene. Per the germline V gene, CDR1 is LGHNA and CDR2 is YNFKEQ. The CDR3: CASSRTSGRQGEQFF. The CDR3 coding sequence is TGTGCCAGCAGCCGGACTAGCGGGAGACAAGGTGAGCAGTTCTTC.

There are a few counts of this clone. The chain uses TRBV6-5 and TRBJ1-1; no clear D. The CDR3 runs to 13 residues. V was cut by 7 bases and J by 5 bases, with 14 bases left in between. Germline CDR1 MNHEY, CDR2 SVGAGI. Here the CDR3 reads CASTLRSWTEAFF. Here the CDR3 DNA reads TGTGCCAGCACCTTACGGTCGTGGACTGAAGCTTTCTTT.

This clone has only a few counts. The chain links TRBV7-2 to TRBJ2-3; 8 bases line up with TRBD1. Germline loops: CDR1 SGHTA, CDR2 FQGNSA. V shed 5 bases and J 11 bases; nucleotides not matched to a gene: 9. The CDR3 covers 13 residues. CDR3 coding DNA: TGTGCCAGCAGCCGAGGGACAGGTGGAGAGCAGTATTTT. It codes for CASSRGTGGEQYF. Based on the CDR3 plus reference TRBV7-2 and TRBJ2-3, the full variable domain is GAGVSQSPSNKVTEKGKDVELRCDPISGHTALYWYRQSLGQGLEFLIYFQGNSAPDKSGLPSDRFSAERTGGSVSTLTIQRTQQEDSAVYLCASSRGTGGEQYFGPGTRLTVL.

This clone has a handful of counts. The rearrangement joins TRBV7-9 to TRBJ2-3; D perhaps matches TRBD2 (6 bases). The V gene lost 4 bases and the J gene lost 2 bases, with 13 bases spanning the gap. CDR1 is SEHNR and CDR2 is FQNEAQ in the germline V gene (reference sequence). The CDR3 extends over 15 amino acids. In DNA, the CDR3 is TGTGCCAGCAGCTACCGCGGACTAATCACAGATACGCAGTATTTT. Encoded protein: CASSYRGLITDTQYF. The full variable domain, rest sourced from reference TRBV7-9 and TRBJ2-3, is DTGVSQNPRHKITKRGQNVTFRCDPISEHNRLYWYRQTLGQGPEFLTYFQNEAQLEKSRLLSDRFSAERPKGSFSTLEIQRTEQGDSAMYLCASSYRGLITDTQYFGPGTRLTVL.

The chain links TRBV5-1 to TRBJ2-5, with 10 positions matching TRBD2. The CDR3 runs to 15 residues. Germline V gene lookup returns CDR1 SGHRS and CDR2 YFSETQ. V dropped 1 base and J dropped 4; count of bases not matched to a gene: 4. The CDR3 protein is CASSLTSGTGETQYF. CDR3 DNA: TGCGCCAGCAGCTTGACTAGCGGGACGGGAGAGACCCAGTACTTC.

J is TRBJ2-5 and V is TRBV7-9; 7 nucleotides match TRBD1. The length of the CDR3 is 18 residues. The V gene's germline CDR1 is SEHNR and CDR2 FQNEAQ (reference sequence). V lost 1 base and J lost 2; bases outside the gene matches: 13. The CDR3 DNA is TGTGCCAGCAGCTTAGTGTTGAGGGGTAAGGGACAGCAAGAGACCCAGTACTTC. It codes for CASSLVLRGKGQQETQYF.

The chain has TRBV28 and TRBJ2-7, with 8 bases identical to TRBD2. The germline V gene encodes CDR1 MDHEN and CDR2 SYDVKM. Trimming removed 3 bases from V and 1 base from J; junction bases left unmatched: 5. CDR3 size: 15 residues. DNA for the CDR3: TGTGCCAGCAGTTTCCCCGCGGGGGGATCCTACGAGCAGTACTTC. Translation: CASSFPAGGSYEQYF.

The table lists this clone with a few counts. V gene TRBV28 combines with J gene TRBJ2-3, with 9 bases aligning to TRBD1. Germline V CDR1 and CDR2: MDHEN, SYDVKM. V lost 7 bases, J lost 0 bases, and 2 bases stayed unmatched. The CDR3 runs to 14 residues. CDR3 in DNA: TGTGCCAGCACCGGGACAGGGAGCACAGATACGCAGTATTTT. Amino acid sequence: CASTGTGSTDTQYF.

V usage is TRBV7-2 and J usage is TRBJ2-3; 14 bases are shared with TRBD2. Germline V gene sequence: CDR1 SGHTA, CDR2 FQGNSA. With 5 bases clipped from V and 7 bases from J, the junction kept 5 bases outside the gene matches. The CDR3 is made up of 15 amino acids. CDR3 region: CASSPGTSGSNTQYF. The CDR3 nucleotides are TGTGCCAGCAGCCCCGGGACTAGCGGGAGTAATACGCAGTATTTT.

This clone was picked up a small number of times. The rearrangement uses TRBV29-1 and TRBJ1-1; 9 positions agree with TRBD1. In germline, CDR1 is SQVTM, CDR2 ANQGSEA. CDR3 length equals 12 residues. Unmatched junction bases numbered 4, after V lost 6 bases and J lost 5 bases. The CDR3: CSVGQGKTEAFF. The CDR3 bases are TGCAGCGTGGGACAGGGTAAAACTGAAGCTTTCTTT.

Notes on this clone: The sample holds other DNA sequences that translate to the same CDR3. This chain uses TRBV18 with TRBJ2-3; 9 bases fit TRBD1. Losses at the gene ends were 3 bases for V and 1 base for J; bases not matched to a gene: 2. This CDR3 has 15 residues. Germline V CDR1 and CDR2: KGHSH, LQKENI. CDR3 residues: CASSPGQGGTDTQYF. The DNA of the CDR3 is TGTGCCAGCTCACCGGGACAGGGTGGCACAGATACGCAGTATTTT.

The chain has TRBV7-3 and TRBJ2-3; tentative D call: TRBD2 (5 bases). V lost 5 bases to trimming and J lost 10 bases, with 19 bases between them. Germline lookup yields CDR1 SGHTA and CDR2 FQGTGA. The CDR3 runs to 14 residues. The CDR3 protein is CASSPWGARGPQYF. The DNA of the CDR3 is TGTGCCAGCAGCCCCTGGGGAGCCCGTGGTCCGCAGTATTTT.

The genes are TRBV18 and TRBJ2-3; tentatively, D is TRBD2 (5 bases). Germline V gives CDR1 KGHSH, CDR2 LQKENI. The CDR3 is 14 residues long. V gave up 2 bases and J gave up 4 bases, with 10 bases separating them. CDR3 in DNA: TGTGCCAGCTCACCAAGGACGAGGGCAGATACGCAGTATTTT. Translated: CASSPRTRADTQYF.

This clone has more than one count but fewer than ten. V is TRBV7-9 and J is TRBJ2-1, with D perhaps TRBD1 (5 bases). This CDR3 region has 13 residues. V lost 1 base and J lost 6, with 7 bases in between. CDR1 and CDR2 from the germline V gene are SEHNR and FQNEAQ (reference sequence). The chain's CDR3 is CASSLGQGNEQFF. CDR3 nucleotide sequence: TGTGCCAGCAGCTTAGGGCAGGGCAATGAGCAGTTCTTC.

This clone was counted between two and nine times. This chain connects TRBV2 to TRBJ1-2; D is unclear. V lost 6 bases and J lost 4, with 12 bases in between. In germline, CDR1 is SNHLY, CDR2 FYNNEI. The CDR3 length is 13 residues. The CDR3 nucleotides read TGTGCCAGCAGCCAAGACGGGAGCTATGGCTACACCTTC. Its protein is CASSQDGSYGYTF.

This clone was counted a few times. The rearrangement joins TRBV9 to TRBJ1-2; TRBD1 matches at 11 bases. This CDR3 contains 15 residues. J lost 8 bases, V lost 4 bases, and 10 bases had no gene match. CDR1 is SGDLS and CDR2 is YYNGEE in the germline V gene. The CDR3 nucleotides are TGTGCCAGCAGCCCCCGAGGACAGGGGGCGGGGGGCTACACCTTC. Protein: CASSPRGQGAGGYTF.

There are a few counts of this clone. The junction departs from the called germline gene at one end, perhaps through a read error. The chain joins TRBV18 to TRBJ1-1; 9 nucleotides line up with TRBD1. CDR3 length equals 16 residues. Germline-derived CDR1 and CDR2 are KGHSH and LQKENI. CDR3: CASSPGQGGLKTEAFF. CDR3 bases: TGTGCCAGCTCACCGGGACAGGGAGGTTTGAAAACTGAAGCTTTCTTT.

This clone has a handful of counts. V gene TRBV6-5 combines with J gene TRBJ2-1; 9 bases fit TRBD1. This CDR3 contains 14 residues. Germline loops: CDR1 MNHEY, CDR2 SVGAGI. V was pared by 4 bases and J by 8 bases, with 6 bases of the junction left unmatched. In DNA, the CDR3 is TGTGCCAGCAGTTCCGGACAGGGGAGGGATGAGCAGTTCTTC. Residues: CASSSGQGRDEQFF.